The rows below give T cell receptor beta chains drawn from one sample of a study of CD8 T cells in Susac syndrome. TCRdb independently ran MiXCR on the immunoSEQ multiplex PCR reads; one entry per CDR3 protein. The sample gives 150,000 to 200,000 distinct CDR3 sequences, roughly 94% of which show up once; approximately 0.16% is in the top ten. The sequenced sample was CD8+ T cells from PBMCs. Receptors originate from a human donor with Susac syndrome. CDR3s include the opening cysteine and the closing phenylalanine or tryptophan. Fields, in order: CDR3 protein, CDR3 DNA, D gene, V gene, clone size, J gene. D genes are given only for firm matches. For some rows the clone size is stated as once, few or many, or as a class when expanded; others skip it.

CDR3aa: CASSQRDRDNNSPLHF
CDR3nt: TGCGCCAGCAGTCAAAGGGACAGGGATAATAATTCACCCCTCCACTTT
d_gene: TRBD1
v_gene: TRBV23-1
abundance: .
j_gene: TRBJ1-6

CDR3aa: CASTSGGETQYF
CDR3nt: TGTGCCTCGACTAGCGGGGGAGAGACCCAGTACTTC
d_gene: TRBD2
v_gene: TRBV30
abundance: .
j_gene: TRBJ2-5

CDR3aa: CASSVSYGVREQYF
CDR3nt: TGTGCCAGCTCCGTTTCCTACGGAGTGAGAGAGCAGTACTTC
d_gene: .
v_gene: TRBV18
abundance: .
j_gene: TRBJ2-7

CDR3aa: CASRVSEGVHYEQYF
CDR3nt: TGTGCCAGCAGGGTTTCGGAGGGAGTCCACTACGAGCAGTACTTC
d_gene: .
v_gene: TRBV2
abundance: .
j_gene: TRBJ2-7

CDR3aa: CASSYPGTGLEQYF
CDR3nt: TGTGCCAGCAGTTACCCCGGGACAGGGCTAGAGCAGTACTTC
d_gene: TRBD1
v_gene: TRBV6-2/TRBV6-3
abundance: .
j_gene: TRBJ2-7

CDR3aa: CASSDSCWEKETQYF
CDR3nt: TGTGCCAGCAGTGACTCGTGTTGGGAAAAAGAGACCCAGTACTTC
d_gene: .
v_gene: TRBV6-4
abundance: .
j_gene: TRBJ2-5

CDR3aa: CASSQVTSGVHEQYF
CDR3nt: TGCGCCAGCAGCCAAGTGACCTCGGGTGTCCACGAGCAGTACTTC
d_gene: .
v_gene: TRBV4-1
abundance: .
j_gene: TRBJ2-7

CDR3aa: CSAYSGGDSGANVLTF
CDR3nt: TGCAGCGCCTATAGCGGGGGGGACTCTGGGGCCAACGTCCTGACTTTC
d_gene: TRBD2
v_gene: TRBV29-1
abundance: .
j_gene: TRBJ2-6

CDR3aa: CASSPHGLADDNEQFF
CDR3nt: TGTGCCAGCAGCCCCCATGGACTAGCCGATGACAATGAGCAGTTCTTC
d_gene: TRBD2
v_gene: TRBV13
abundance: .
j_gene: TRBJ2-1

CDR3aa: CASSPGVAGAPDTQYF
CDR3nt: TGTGCCAGCAGCCCCGGGGTAGCGGGAGCCCCAGATACGCAGTATTTT
d_gene: TRBD2
v_gene: TRBV7-9
abundance: .
j_gene: TRBJ2-3

CDR3aa: CSAREQTYEQYF
CDR3nt: TGCAGTGCCAGGGAGCAGACCTACGAGCAGTACTTC
d_gene: .
v_gene: TRBV20-1
abundance: .
j_gene: TRBJ2-7

CDR3aa: CASSQTTVNTEAFF
CDR3nt: TGTGCCAGCAGCCAAACGACAGTGAACACTGAAGCTTTCTTT
d_gene: .
v_gene: TRBV3-1
abundance: .
j_gene: TRBJ1-1

CDR3aa: CASSPDRGNEQFF
CDR3nt: TGCGCCAGCAGCCCGGACAGGGGGAATGAGCAGTTCTTC
d_gene: TRBD1
v_gene: TRBV5-1
abundance: .
j_gene: TRBJ2-1

CDR3aa: CASSLSGGRGTEAFF
CDR3nt: TGTGCCAGCAGTTTATCAGGAGGGAGAGGCACTGAAGCTTTCTTT
d_gene: .
v_gene: TRBV27
abundance: .
j_gene: TRBJ1-1

CDR3aa: CASILSTSGTYSYNEQFF
CDR3nt: TGTGCCAGCATCCTTTCTACTAGCGGGACTTACTCCTACAATGAGCAGTTCTTC
d_gene: TRBD2
v_gene: TRBV7-8
abundance: .
j_gene: TRBJ2-1

CDR3aa: CSARTDGQDLANYGYTF
CDR3nt: TGCAGTGCTCGAACGGACGGTCAGGATTTAGCTAACTATGGCTACACCTTC
d_gene: .
v_gene: TRBV20-1
abundance: .
j_gene: TRBJ1-2

CDR3aa: CASSLGQATSSYNEQFF
CDR3nt: TGTGCCAGCAGCCTGGGACAGGCGACAAGCTCCTACAATGAGCAGTTCTTC
d_gene: TRBD1
v_gene: TRBV11-2
abundance: .
j_gene: TRBJ2-1

CDR3aa: CASSVRSREYEQYF
CDR3nt: TGTGCCAGCAGTGTGAGATCCAGGGAGTACGAGCAGTACTTC
d_gene: .
v_gene: TRBV2
abundance: once
j_gene: TRBJ2-7

CDR3aa: CASSLGPNAGNQPQHF
CDR3nt: TGTGCCAGCAGCTTGGGCCCAAATGCAGGGAATCAGCCCCAGCATTTT
d_gene: .
v_gene: TRBV5-6
abundance: .
j_gene: TRBJ1-5

CDR3aa: CASSLIVGQGGNEQFF
CDR3nt: TGTGCCAGCAGCTTAATCGTGGGACAGGGAGGCAATGAGCAGTTCTTC
d_gene: TRBD1
v_gene: TRBV7-8
abundance: .
j_gene: TRBJ2-1

CDR3aa: CASRATGIFPHF
CDR3nt: TGTGCCAGCAGAGCCACGGGGATTTTTCCGCATTTT
d_gene: .
v_gene: TRBV6-6
abundance: .
j_gene: TRBJ1-5

CDR3aa: CASSFGTGYGYTF
CDR3nt: TGTGCCAGCAGTTTCGGGACAGGATATGGCTACACCTTC
d_gene: TRBD1
v_gene: TRBV27
abundance: .
j_gene: TRBJ1-2

CDR3aa: CASSQPGQWTSGARETQYF
CDR3nt: TGCGCCAGCAGCCAACCGGGACAGTGGACTAGCGGGGCTAGGGAGACCCAGTACTTC
d_gene: TRBD2
v_gene: TRBV4-1
abundance: .
j_gene: TRBJ2-5

CDR3aa: CASRKGISNEQFF
CDR3nt: TGTGCCAGCAGAAAGGGGATATCCAATGAGCAGTTCTTC
d_gene: .
v_gene: TRBV27
abundance: .
j_gene: TRBJ2-1

CDR3aa: CASSQDGSSYNEQFF
CDR3nt: TGTGCCAGCAGCCAAGATGGGAGCTCCTACAATGAGCAGTTCTTC
d_gene: .
v_gene: TRBV3-1
abundance: .
j_gene: TRBJ2-1

CDR3aa: CATSDNEAQETQYF
CDR3nt: TGTGCCACCAGTGATAACGAGGCACAAGAGACCCAGTACTTC
d_gene: .
v_gene: TRBV24-1
abundance: once
j_gene: TRBJ2-5

CDR3aa: CAISSLENTEAFF
CDR3nt: TGTGCCATCAGTAGCTTAGAAAACACTGAAGCTTTCTTT
d_gene: .
v_gene: TRBV10-3
abundance: .
j_gene: TRBJ1-1

CDR3aa: CASSQVGQSYEQYF
CDR3nt: TGCGCCAGCAGCCAGGTAGGGCAGTCCTACGAGCAGTACTTC
d_gene: .
v_gene: TRBV5-1
abundance: .
j_gene: TRBJ2-7

CDR3aa: CASSLVVLGVGEQYF
CDR3nt: TGTGCCAGCAGCTTAGTCGTCCTGGGGGTAGGCGAGCAGTACTTC
d_gene: .
v_gene: TRBV7-2
abundance: once
j_gene: TRBJ2-7

CDR3aa: CASSLVEDGYTF
CDR3nt: TGTGCCAGCAGCTTAGTCGAGGATGGCTACACCTTC
d_gene: .
v_gene: TRBV7-8
abundance: .
j_gene: TRBJ1-2

CDR3aa: CASSLRLAGTYEQYF
CDR3nt: TGTGCCAGCAGCTTACGGCTAGCGGGAACCTACGAGCAGTACTTC
d_gene: TRBD2
v_gene: TRBV5-4
abundance: .
j_gene: TRBJ2-7

CDR3aa: CASSVSSGIRNTQYF
CDR3nt: TGTGCCAGCAGCGTATCTAGCGGGATCCGGAATACGCAGTATTTT
d_gene: TRBD2
v_gene: TRBV9
abundance: .
j_gene: TRBJ2-3

CDR3aa: CASSATGIYEQYF
CDR3nt: TGTGCCAGCAGCGCGACAGGGATCTACGAGCAGTACTTC
d_gene: TRBD1
v_gene: TRBV2
abundance: .
j_gene: TRBJ2-7

CDR3aa: CASSYGPAGNTDTQYF
CDR3nt: TGTGCCAGCAGTTACGGGCCAGCGGGGAACACAGATACGCAGTATTTT
d_gene: TRBD2
v_gene: TRBV6-2/TRBV6-3
abundance: .
j_gene: TRBJ2-3

CDR3aa: CASRLQEKFYEQYF
CDR3nt: TGCGCCAGCAGGCTACAGGAAAAGTTCTACGAGCAGTACTTC
d_gene: .
v_gene: TRBV4-1
abundance: .
j_gene: TRBJ2-7

CDR3aa: CASSQGTGPNYGYTF
CDR3nt: TGTGCCAGCAGCCAGGGGACAGGGCCCAACTATGGCTACACCTTC
d_gene: TRBD1
v_gene: TRBV4-2
abundance: .
j_gene: TRBJ1-2

CDR3aa: CASKTAANSGANVLTF
CDR3nt: TGTGCCAGCAAGACAGCCGCGAACTCTGGGGCCAACGTCCTGACTTTC
d_gene: .
v_gene: TRBV21-1
abundance: .
j_gene: TRBJ2-6

CDR3aa: CATSRDSAYYGYTF
CDR3nt: TGTGCCACCAGCAGAGATTCGGCGTATTATGGCTACACCTTC
d_gene: .
v_gene: TRBV15
abundance: .
j_gene: TRBJ1-2

CDR3aa: CSVRAGGGDTQYF
CDR3nt: TGCAGCGTGCGCGCGGGAGGGGGAGATACGCAGTATTTT
d_gene: TRBD2
v_gene: TRBV29-1
abundance: .
j_gene: TRBJ2-3

CDR3aa: CAGFVQGVTEAFF
CDR3nt: TGTGCCGGGTTCGTTCAGGGTGTCACTGAAGCTTTCTTT
d_gene: .
v_gene: TRBV2
abundance: .
j_gene: TRBJ1-1

CDR3aa: CASSIGNQPQHF
CDR3nt: TGTGCCAGTAGTATCGGGAATCAGCCCCAGCATTTT
d_gene: .
v_gene: TRBV19
abundance: .
j_gene: TRBJ1-5

CDR3aa: CASSMEGTKSDEQFF
CDR3nt: TGTGCCAGCAGCATGGAAGGGACTAAATCAGATGAGCAGTTCTTC
d_gene: TRBD2
v_gene: TRBV7-2
abundance: .
j_gene: TRBJ2-1

CDR3aa: CSVVRDRYYGYTF
CDR3nt: TGCAGCGTTGTCCGAGACAGATACTATGGCTACACCTTC
d_gene: .
v_gene: TRBV29-1
abundance: .
j_gene: TRBJ1-2

CDR3aa: CASRPLHTDTQYF
CDR3nt: TGTGCCAGCAGGCCCCTGCACACAGATACGCAGTATTTT
d_gene: .
v_gene: TRBV11-2
abundance: .
j_gene: TRBJ2-3

CDR3aa: CASSLEGTGEYEQYF
CDR3nt: TGTGCCAGCAGCTTAGAGGGGACTGGGGAGTACGAGCAGTACTTC
d_gene: .
v_gene: TRBV7-2
abundance: once
j_gene: TRBJ2-7

CDR3aa: CASSSGESANYGYTF
CDR3nt: TGTGCCAGCAGTTCCGGGGAGTCAGCTAACTATGGCTACACCTTC
d_gene: .
v_gene: TRBV12-3/TRBV12-4
abundance: .
j_gene: TRBJ1-2

CDR3aa: CASRGRKTQYF
CDR3nt: TGCGCCAGCAGAGGCCGAAAGACCCAGTACTTC
d_gene: .
v_gene: TRBV10-1
abundance: .
j_gene: TRBJ2-5

CDR3aa: CASKSFTGELFF
CDR3nt: TGTGCTAGCAAGAGCTTCACCGGGGAGCTGTTTTTT
d_gene: .
v_gene: TRBV7-7
abundance: .
j_gene: TRBJ2-2

CDR3aa: CASSPGTPYNYGYTF
CDR3nt: TGTGCCAGCAGTCCCGGGACACCATATAACTATGGCTACACCTTC
d_gene: .
v_gene: TRBV12-3/TRBV12-4
abundance: .
j_gene: TRBJ1-2

CDR3aa: CASSQGQGLRANVLTF
CDR3nt: TGTGCCAGCAGCCAGGGACAGGGTCTAAGGGCCAACGTCCTGACTTTC
d_gene: TRBD1
v_gene: TRBV3-1
abundance: .
j_gene: TRBJ2-6

CDR3aa: CSSNLRDTGELFF
CDR3nt: TGCAGCTCGAACCTAAGGGACACCGGGGAGCTGTTTTTT
d_gene: .
v_gene: TRBV29-1
abundance: .
j_gene: TRBJ2-2

CDR3aa: CASSVGGLQETQYF
CDR3nt: TGTGCCAGCAGCGTAGGAGGGTTACAAGAGACCCAGTACTTC
d_gene: .
v_gene: TRBV9
abundance: .
j_gene: TRBJ2-5

CDR3aa: CASRRTLRNQETQYF
CDR3nt: TGTGCCAGCAGACGAACACTAAGAAATCAAGAGACCCAGTACTTC
d_gene: .
v_gene: TRBV2
abundance: .
j_gene: TRBJ2-5

CDR3aa: CASSKQTLAGDQETQYF
CDR3nt: TGTGCCAGCAGCAAGCAGACTTTAGCGGGGGACCAAGAGACCCAGTACTTC
d_gene: TRBD2
v_gene: TRBV6-1
abundance: .
j_gene: TRBJ2-5

CDR3aa: CASSQPTSWTIGREQFF
CDR3nt: TGCGCCAGCAGCCAACCCACCTCGTGGACAATCGGGCGTGAGCAGTTCTTC
d_gene: .
v_gene: TRBV4-1
abundance: .
j_gene: TRBJ2-1

CDR3aa: CSTPSAGGPYEQFF
CDR3nt: TGCAGTACCCCCTCAGCGGGAGGGCCGTATGAGCAGTTCTTC
d_gene: TRBD2
v_gene: TRBV20-1
abundance: .
j_gene: TRBJ2-1

CDR3aa: CASSLDSGSNNEQFF
CDR3nt: TGTGCCAGCAGCTTAGACAGCGGGAGTAACAATGAGCAGTTCTTC
d_gene: TRBD2
v_gene: TRBV5-4
abundance: .
j_gene: TRBJ2-1

CDR3aa: CAWTGPGEPIYF
CDR3nt: TGTGCCTGGACAGGGCCCGGGGAGCCCATATATTTT
d_gene: .
v_gene: TRBV30
abundance: .
j_gene: TRBJ1-3

CDR3aa: CASGGIYEGALSDEQYF
CDR3nt: TGTGCCAGCGGGGGGATATACGAGGGGGCCCTGTCCGACGAGCAGTACTTC
d_gene: .
v_gene: TRBV2
abundance: once
j_gene: TRBJ2-7

CDR3aa: CASSQDILAGGGNEQFF
CDR3nt: TGTGCCAGCAGCCAAGACATACTAGCGGGAGGTGGCAATGAGCAGTTCTTC
d_gene: TRBD2
v_gene: TRBV3-1
abundance: .
j_gene: TRBJ2-1